This T cell receptor beta chain was recorded in a study of blood T cell repertoires in COVID-19. V shed 0 bases and J 6 bases; nucleotides not matched to a gene: 5. The CDR3 loop spans 16 amino acids. Per germline, CDR1 MNHEY and CDR2 SMNVEV (reference sequence). TCRdb's copy holds only in-frame clones and misses some; the assay was immunoSEQ multiplex PCR. The sample has 90,000 to 120,000 clones, roughly 90% seen once; the top ten hold under 7.5%. The sequenced material came from peripheral blood. The chain couples TRBV27 to TRBJ1-6, with 7 bases that match TRBD1. The receptor was derived from a woman aged 60-75 years with acute or convalescent COVID-19. As DNA, the CDR3 is TGTGCCAGCAGTTTATCAACAGGGGCGGGTAATTCACCCCTCCACTTT. This encodes CASSLSTGAGNSPLHF.